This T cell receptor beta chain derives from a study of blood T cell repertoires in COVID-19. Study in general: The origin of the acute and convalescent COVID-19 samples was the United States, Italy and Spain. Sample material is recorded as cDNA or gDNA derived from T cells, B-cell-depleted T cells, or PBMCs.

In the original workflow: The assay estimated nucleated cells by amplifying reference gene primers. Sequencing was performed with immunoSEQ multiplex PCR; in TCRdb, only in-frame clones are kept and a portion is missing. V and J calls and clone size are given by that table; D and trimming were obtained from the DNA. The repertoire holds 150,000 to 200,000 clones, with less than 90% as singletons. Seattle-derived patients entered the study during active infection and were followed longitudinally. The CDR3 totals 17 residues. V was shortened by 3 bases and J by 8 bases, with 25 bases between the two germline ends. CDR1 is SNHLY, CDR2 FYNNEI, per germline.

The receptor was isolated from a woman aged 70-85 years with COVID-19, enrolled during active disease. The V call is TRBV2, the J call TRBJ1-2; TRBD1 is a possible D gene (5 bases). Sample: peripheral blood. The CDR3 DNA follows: TGTGCCAGCAGTGACTGGTGTTGGGGCCTGAGGTTGGGGGGCTACACCTTC. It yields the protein CASSDWCWGLRLGGYTF.